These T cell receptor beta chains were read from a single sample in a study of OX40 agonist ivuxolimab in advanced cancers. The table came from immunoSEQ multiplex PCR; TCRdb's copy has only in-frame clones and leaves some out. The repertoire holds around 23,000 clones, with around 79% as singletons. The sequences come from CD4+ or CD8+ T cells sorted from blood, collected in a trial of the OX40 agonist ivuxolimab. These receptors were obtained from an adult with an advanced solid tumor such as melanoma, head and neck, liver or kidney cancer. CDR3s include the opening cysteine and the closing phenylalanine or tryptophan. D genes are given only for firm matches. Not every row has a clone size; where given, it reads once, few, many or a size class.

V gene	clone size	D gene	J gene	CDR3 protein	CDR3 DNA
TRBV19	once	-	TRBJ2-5	CASSIDNRRETQYF	TGTGCCAGTAGTATAGATAACAGACGAGAGACCCAGTACTTC
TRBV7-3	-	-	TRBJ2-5	CASSHGGSEGTQYF	TGTGCCAGCAGCCACGGGGGTTCCGAGGGGACCCAGTACTTC
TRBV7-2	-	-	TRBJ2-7	CASSLAGPYKQYF	TGTGCCAGCAGCTTAGCGGGCCCCTACAAGCAGTACTTC
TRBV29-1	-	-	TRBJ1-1	CSVDWARSFMNTEAFF	TGCAGCGTGGACTGGGCCCGATCGTTCATGAACACTGAAGCTTTCTTT
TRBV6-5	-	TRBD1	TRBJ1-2	CASRIGLTGAAGYTF	TGTGCCAGCAGAATAGGGCTTACAGGGGCCGCTGGCTACACCTTC
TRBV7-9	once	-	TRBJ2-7	CASSFGDIRSYEQYF	TGTGCCAGCAGCTTTGGGGACATACGATCCTACGAGCAGTACTTC
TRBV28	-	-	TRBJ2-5	CASSFGGNQETQYF	TGTGCCAGCAGTTTCGGAGGGAATCAAGAGACCCAGTACTTC
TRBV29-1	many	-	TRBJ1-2	CSVGIGQNYGYTF	TGCAGCGTTGGCATCGGACAGAACTATGGCTACACCTTC
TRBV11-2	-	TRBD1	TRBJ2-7	CASSSPPGQGGREQYF	TGTGCCAGCAGCTCGCCGCCGGGACAGGGGGGTCGCGAGCAGTACTTC
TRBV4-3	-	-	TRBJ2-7	CASSQAAGAEQYF	TGCGCCAGCAGCCAAGCGGCGGGGGCGGAGCAGTACTTC
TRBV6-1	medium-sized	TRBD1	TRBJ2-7	CASSRQGRSYEQYF	TGTGCCAGCAGTAGACAGGGGCGTTCCTACGAGCAGTACTTC
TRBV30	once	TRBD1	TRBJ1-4	CAWSPGQEDEKLFF	TGTGCCTGGAGTCCAGGACAGGAGGATGAAAAACTGTTTTTT
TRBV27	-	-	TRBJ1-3	CASRPTVGNTIYF	TGTGCCAGCAGACCAACCGTCGGAAACACCATATATTTT
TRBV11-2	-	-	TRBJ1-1	CASSLGENTEAFF	TGTGCCAGCAGCCTCGGGGAGAACACTGAAGCTTTCTTT
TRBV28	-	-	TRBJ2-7	CASGPPDTYEQYF	TGTGCCTCGGGACCCCCAGACACCTACGAGCAGTACTTC
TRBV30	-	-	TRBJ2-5	CAWSLHFKGEDEQYF	TGTGCCTGGAGTCTGCATTTCAAAGGGGAAGATGAGCAGTACTTC
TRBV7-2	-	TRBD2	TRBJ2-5	CASSFPELAGDLYGETQYF	TGTGCCAGCAGCTTTCCCGAACTAGCGGGGGACCTGTACGGGGAGACCCAGTACTTC
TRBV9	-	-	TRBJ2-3	CASSAEADTQYF	TGTGCCAGCAGCGCGGAAGCAGATACGCAGTATTTT
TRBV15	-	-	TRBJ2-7	CATSRVDRRVEQYF	TGTGCCACCAGCAGAGTTGACCGAAGGGTCGAGCAGTACTTC
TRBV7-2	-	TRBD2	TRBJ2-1	CASSFGGGPPQQFF	TGTGCCAGCAGCTTTGGCGGGGGACCACCCCAGCAGTTCTTC
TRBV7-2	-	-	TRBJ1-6	CASSPVGGNSPLHF	TGTGCCAGCAGCCCCGTGGGGGGGAATTCACCCCTCCACTTT
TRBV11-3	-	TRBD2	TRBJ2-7	CASSHRTSLRNEQYF	TGTGCCAGCAGCCACAGGACTAGTTTAAGGAACGAGCAGTACTTC
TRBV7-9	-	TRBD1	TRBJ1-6	CASRPQGMDSPLHF	TGTGCCAGCAGACCACAGGGGATGGATTCACCCCTCCACTTT